This T cell receptor (beta chain) was identified during a study of vaccination effects on CD4 cells after COVID-19. Viral peptide pool expansion of antigen-specific CD4+ T cells preceded sequencing in the ViraFEST assay. Once cultured for 10 days, the cells underwent separation to obtain CD4+ T cells. Clones were sequenced by immunoSEQ multiplex PCR, and TCRdb holds only the in-frame ones, with some missing. The table records about 79,000 clones, roughly four fifths of them present only once. Findings and limits, study-wide: Missing from the study were early post-infection timepoints, and its convalescent patients were few. By a late point after vaccination, infection- and vaccine-induced clones had shrunk markedly through clonal contraction.

In its sample, this clone was seen a few times. No antigen is known for it. This clonotype was sampled from a human donor who received a COVID-19 vaccine. The sample in question was CD4+ T cells from PBMCs cultured with HCoV-229E spike peptides, obtained before COVID-19 vaccination.

The CDR3 sequence is CASSHVGGGTYNEQFF. CDR3 DNA: TGTGCCAGCAGCCATGTGGGCGGGGGGACTTACAATGAGCAGTTCTTC. The genes are TRBV3-1 (or the pseudogene TRBV3-2) and TRBJ2-1; 8 nucleotides align to TRBD2. The V and J ends lost 3 bases and 4 bases, in that order; junction bases with no gene match: 8. The germline V gene encodes CDR1 LGHDT and CDR2 YNNKEL (reference sequence). This CDR3 is built from 16 residues.